The sequence of this T cell receptor (beta chain) was determined in a study of radiotherapy plus CTLA-4 blockade in lung cancer. Study conclusions and caveats: Following radiotherapy plus ipilimumab, tumor-derived TCR clones expanded in the blood. Best predicting response, reportedly, were early blood T cell clone dynamics, with interferon-beta.

Note on this clone: Its antigen is unidentified.

This CDR3 has 13 residues. Trimming stripped 7 bases from V and 1 base from J, with 8 bases between. CDR1 is SNHLY, CDR2 FYNNEI, per germline. Libraries were prepared by immunoSEQ multiplex PCR; TCRdb keeps only in-frame clonotypes and omits some of them. The profile shows tens of thousands of clones, around four fifths of them singletons. The input for sequencing was peripheral blood, taken from a patient treated with radiotherapy plus ipilimumab. The receptor was isolated from a human donor with non-small cell lung cancer that progressed on radiotherapy plus ipilimumab. This sequence joins TRBV2 and TRBJ1-3; maybe TRBD1 (6 bases). The CDR3 protein is CASNTGSGNTIYF. Here the CDR3 DNA reads TGTGCCAGCAATACAGGGTCTGGAAACACCATATATTTT. The variable domain in full, completed from reference TRBV2 and TRBJ1-3, reads EPEVTQTPSHQVTQMGQEVILRCVPISNHLYFYWYRQILGQKVEFLVSFYNNEISEKSEIFDDQFSVERPDGSNFTLKIRSTKLEDSAMYFCASNTGSGNTIYFGEGSWLTVV.